A single T cell receptor (beta chain) is shown here with its context. This sample was included in a study of blood T cell repertoires in COVID-19. The repertoire was sequenced with immunoSEQ multiplex PCR; TCRdb's copy has only in-frame clones and lacks some. The table has around 190,000 clones, about 88% seen once. Trimming shortened V by 0 bases and J by 6 bases, and 12 bases separated the two germline ends. The CDR3 has 16 amino acids. Germline CDR1 reads SGHVS; CDR2 reads FQNEAQ. This receptor was identified in a man between 50 and 59 years old with COVID-19, enrolled during active disease. Material for sequencing was peripheral blood. This chain uses TRBV7-8 with TRBJ1-6, with a possible D match to TRBD1 (5 bases). The CDR3 region is CASSLARDSGNSPLHF. Here the CDR3 DNA reads TGTGCCAGCAGCTTAGCAAGGGACTCGGGTAATTCACCCCTCCACTTT.